The source of this TCR beta chain is a study of OX40 agonist ivuxolimab in advanced cancers. Study information: Cohort: around 83% men, mean age about 60, aged about 23 to 79.

Only in-frame clones appear in the TCRdb table, and some are missing; sequencing was by immunoSEQ multiplex PCR. The repertoire includes around 46,000 clones, about 89% of them detected once, and less than 40% sits in the top ten. Trimming pared 0 bases from V and 5 bases from J, leaving 8 bases between. Germline lookup yields CDR1 SGDLS and CDR2 YYNGEE. This CDR3 is 13 amino acids long. This chain uses TRBV9 with TRBJ1-1; tentative D call: TRBD1 (6 bases). The starting material was CD4+ or CD8+ T cells sorted from blood, obtained in a trial of the OX40 agonist ivuxolimab. The sequence was obtained from an adult with an advanced solid tumor such as melanoma, head and neck, liver or kidney cancer. The CDR3 coding sequence is TGTGCCAGCAGCGTAGTAAGGGGGACTGAAGCTTTCTTT. Its protein is CASSVVRGTEAFF.